The rows below give T cell receptor beta chains drawn from one sample of a study of shared clonotypes between healthy human individuals. The method was immunoSEQ multiplex PCR; TCRdb's version includes in-frame clones alone and lacks a portion of them. The sample has some 500,000 clones, about 80% seen once. Sequenced material: PBMCs. The origin of the receptors is a woman aged 40 to 50 in good health. Some clones in this sample may be carry-over from other donors' samples. The CDR3 runs from the conserved cysteine through the conserved F or W. Fields, in order: CDR3 DNA, CDR3 protein, V gene, J gene, clone size, D gene. D genes are given only for firm matches. Not every row has a clone size; where given, it reads once, few, many or a size class.

CDR3 DNA: TGTGCCAGCAGCTTAGAGGGTGGCGGCTACACCTTC
CDR3 protein: CASSLEGGGYTF
V gene: TRBV11-2
J gene: TRBJ1-2
clone size: .
D gene: .

CDR3 DNA: TGTGCCTGGAGTACCCGGACAGGGGGGCCGTATAAAGCTTTCTTT
CDR3 protein: CAWSTRTGGPYKAFF
V gene: TRBV30
J gene: TRBJ1-1
clone size: few
D gene: TRBD1

CDR3 DNA: TGTGCCAGCAGCCAACCTCCGGGACACCTAAAAATTGCAACTAATGAAAAACTGTTTTTT
CDR3 protein: CASSQPPGHLKIATNEKLFF
V gene: TRBV4-2
J gene: TRBJ1-4
clone size: .
D gene: .

CDR3 DNA: TGTGCCAGTAGGGGGACAGGCAACAATCAGCCCCAGCATTTT
CDR3 protein: CASRGTGNNQPQHF
V gene: TRBV19
J gene: TRBJ1-5
clone size: .
D gene: TRBD1

CDR3 DNA: TGTGCCAGCAGCTTGAATACGGAAAACACCGGGGAGCTGTTTTTT
CDR3 protein: CASSLNTENTGELFF
V gene: TRBV7-3
J gene: TRBJ2-2
clone size: .
D gene: .

CDR3 DNA: TGCGCCAGCAGCTTAGAGACCTTGGGTGAAAAACTGTTTTTT
CDR3 protein: CASSLETLGEKLFF
V gene: TRBV5-1
J gene: TRBJ1-4
clone size: .
D gene: .

CDR3 DNA: TGTGCCAGCTCTAGCAGGGCTGCTAATGAAAAACTGTTTTTT
CDR3 protein: CASSSRAANEKLFF
V gene: TRBV28
J gene: TRBJ1-4
clone size: .
D gene: .

CDR3 DNA: TGTGCCAGCAGCTTAGGCAGGAGAAACACTGAAGCTTTCTTT
CDR3 protein: CASSLGRRNTEAFF
V gene: TRBV5-6
J gene: TRBJ1-1
clone size: many
D gene: .

CDR3 DNA: TGTGCCAGCAGCTTAACGGGCGTAGGGGCACAAGAGACCCAGTACTTC
CDR3 protein: CASSLTGVGAQETQYF
V gene: TRBV7-3
J gene: TRBJ2-5
clone size: few
D gene: .

CDR3 DNA: TGTGCCAGCAGTTTATTGGGTGGGGGGACAGGGACCACCGGGGAGCTGTTTTTT
CDR3 protein: CASSLLGGGTGTTGELFF
V gene: TRBV28
J gene: TRBJ2-2
clone size: .
D gene: TRBD1

CDR3 DNA: TGTGCCAGCAGCTTAGCTTTAGACATTACCTACGAGCAGTACTTC
CDR3 protein: CASSLALDITYEQYF
V gene: TRBV7-9
J gene: TRBJ2-7
clone size: .
D gene: .

CDR3 DNA: TGTGATAGAAGCTTGCCAGGACTCTATGGCTACACCTTC
CDR3 protein: CDRSLPGLYGYTF
V gene: TRBV5-3
J gene: TRBJ1-2
clone size: .
D gene: .

CDR3 DNA: TGCGCCAGCGGCCCACAGGGGAGGTACGAGCAGTACTTC
CDR3 protein: CASGPQGRYEQYF
V gene: TRBV5-1
J gene: TRBJ2-7
clone size: .
D gene: .

CDR3 DNA: TGCGCCAGCAGGTCCGGGACAGGCTCTGGAAACACCATATATTTT
CDR3 protein: CASRSGTGSGNTIYF
V gene: TRBV5-1
J gene: TRBJ1-3
clone size: .
D gene: TRBD1

CDR3 DNA: TGCGCCAGCAGCCAAGACTGGGGGCTGGTTTCACCCCTCCACTTT
CDR3 protein: CASSQDWGLVSPLHF
V gene: TRBV4-3
J gene: TRBJ1-6
clone size: .
D gene: .

CDR3 DNA: TGTGCCAGCAGCTTAGGCAACGGGACAGCCAAAGAGACCCAGTACTTC
CDR3 protein: CASSLGNGTAKETQYF
V gene: TRBV11-3
J gene: TRBJ2-5
clone size: .
D gene: TRBD1

CDR3 DNA: TGTGCCAGCAGGGTGCAGGGACCATACGAGCAGTACTTC
CDR3 protein: CASRVQGPYEQYF
V gene: TRBV28
J gene: TRBJ2-7
clone size: few
D gene: .

CDR3 DNA: TGTGCCAGCAGTTACTCTGCGGGAGGTTCGGACGAGCAGTACTTC
CDR3 protein: CASSYSAGGSDEQYF
V gene: TRBV6-6
J gene: TRBJ2-7
clone size: .
D gene: TRBD2

CDR3 DNA: TGTGCCAGCAGCACCGGGACTAGCGGGAGGAGGGGAGAGACCCAGTACTTC
CDR3 protein: CASSTGTSGRRGETQYF
V gene: TRBV7-2
J gene: TRBJ2-5
clone size: .
D gene: TRBD2

CDR3 DNA: TGTGCCAGCAGCAAAAACAGGACGACAGTTTTT
CDR3 protein: CASSKNRTTVF
V gene: TRBV21-1
J gene: TRBJ1-4
clone size: .
D gene: .

CDR3 DNA: TGTGCCAGCAGTATAGCGGGAGGGCCGGGGGGGACCCAGTACTTC
CDR3 protein: CASSIAGGPGGTQYF
V gene: TRBV28
J gene: TRBJ2-5
clone size: .
D gene: TRBD2

CDR3 DNA: TGCGCCAGCAGTCCAGTTTCGACAGGGACGGGCACCTACGAGCAGTACTTC
CDR3 protein: CASSPVSTGTGTYEQYF
V gene: TRBV5-1
J gene: TRBJ2-7
clone size: .
D gene: TRBD1

CDR3 DNA: TGTGCCAGCAGGCGGGGGACGCGAGTAGGAGAGACCCAGTACTTC
CDR3 protein: CASRRGTRVGETQYF
V gene: TRBV7-9
J gene: TRBJ2-5
clone size: .
D gene: TRBD2

CDR3 DNA: TGTGCCAGCAGCTTACAGGGGGCAGATACGCAGTATTTT
CDR3 protein: CASSLQGADTQYF
V gene: TRBV7-3
J gene: TRBJ2-3
clone size: .
D gene: TRBD1

CDR3 DNA: TGTGCCAGCAGCGAGACAGGGAATGATTACGAGCAGTACTTC
CDR3 protein: CASSETGNDYEQYF
V gene: TRBV7-2
J gene: TRBJ2-7
clone size: .
D gene: TRBD1

CDR3 DNA: TGCGCCAGCAGCTCGCTCCCGGGAGAAACCGGGGAGCTGTTTTTT
CDR3 protein: CASSSLPGETGELFF
V gene: TRBV5-1
J gene: TRBJ2-2
clone size: .
D gene: .

CDR3 DNA: TGTGCCAGCAGCCCATCCGTGGGGAGCAATCAGCCCCAGCATTTT
CDR3 protein: CASSPSVGSNQPQHF
V gene: TRBV7-2
J gene: TRBJ1-5
clone size: .
D gene: .

CDR3 DNA: TGCGCCAGCAGCCCCGGACAGATGAACACTGAAGCTTTCTTT
CDR3 protein: CASSPGQMNTEAFF
V gene: TRBV5-1
J gene: TRBJ1-1
clone size: .
D gene: .

CDR3 DNA: TGTGCCAGCGGGACCCCGGGACACCGTTTCTCCTACAATGAGCAGTTCTTC
CDR3 protein: CASGTPGHRFSYNEQFF
V gene: TRBV28
J gene: TRBJ2-1
clone size: .
D gene: .

CDR3 DNA: TGTGCCTGGAGACCGGGACAGGGGGTATCAGAGACCCAGTACTTC
CDR3 protein: CAWRPGQGVSETQYF
V gene: TRBV30
J gene: TRBJ2-5
clone size: .
D gene: TRBD1

CDR3 DNA: TGTGCCATCAGTCAACCTCCGGGACAGGCGTCTTCTGGGGCCAACGTCCTGACTTTC
CDR3 protein: CAISQPPGQASSGANVLTF
V gene: TRBV10-3
J gene: TRBJ2-6
clone size: .
D gene: TRBD1

CDR3 DNA: TGTGCCAGCAGCCTTAGCGGGATGGGTGAGACCCAGTACTTC
CDR3 protein: CASSLSGMGETQYF
V gene: TRBV7-2
J gene: TRBJ2-5
clone size: .
D gene: TRBD2

CDR3 DNA: TGTGCCAGCAGTTCCAGAGATAGCAATCAGCCCCAGCATTTT
CDR3 protein: CASSSRDSNQPQHF
V gene: TRBV6-6
J gene: TRBJ1-5
clone size: .
D gene: .

CDR3 DNA: TGTGCCAGCAGCTTAAGTCCAGGTCGCACAGATACGCAGTATTTT
CDR3 protein: CASSLSPGRTDTQYF
V gene: TRBV7-3
J gene: TRBJ2-3
clone size: .
D gene: .

CDR3 DNA: TGTGCCAGCAGTCCCCAAAGTACTTTCGAGCAGTACTTC
CDR3 protein: CASSPQSTFEQYF
V gene: TRBV27
J gene: TRBJ2-7
clone size: .
D gene: .

CDR3 DNA: TGTGCCAGCAGCAAGGTAGGGGCTGGGGGGGCCAACGTCCTGACTTTC
CDR3 protein: CASSKVGAGGANVLTF
V gene: TRBV5-6
J gene: TRBJ2-6
clone size: .
D gene: .

CDR3 DNA: TGTGTCAGAAGCTTAGGGCCCTGCTACACCCCGCTGGAAGAGACCCAGTACTTC
CDR3 protein: CVRSLGPCYTPLEETQYF
V gene: TRBV7-5
J gene: TRBJ2-5
clone size: .
D gene: .

CDR3 DNA: TGTGCCAGCACAACGACAGGGGGCGGTTCGGGTGAGCAGTTCTTC
CDR3 protein: CASTTTGGGSGEQFF
V gene: TRBV6-6
J gene: TRBJ2-1
clone size: .
D gene: TRBD1

CDR3 DNA: TGTGCCACCAGCACCCCACAGGGGGCGCGTGATGGCTACACCTTC
CDR3 protein: CATSTPQGARDGYTF
V gene: TRBV15
J gene: TRBJ1-2
clone size: .
D gene: TRBD1

CDR3 DNA: TGTGCCAGCAGCACCAATAAGGGGAGCGGGGAGACCCAGTACTTC
CDR3 protein: CASSTNKGSGETQYF
V gene: TRBV28
J gene: TRBJ2-5
clone size: .
D gene: .

CDR3 DNA: TGTGCCAGCAGCTTAAACGCAGGGCCTCAGGAGACCCAGTACTTC
CDR3 protein: CASSLNAGPQETQYF
V gene: TRBV7-3
J gene: TRBJ2-5
clone size: .
D gene: .